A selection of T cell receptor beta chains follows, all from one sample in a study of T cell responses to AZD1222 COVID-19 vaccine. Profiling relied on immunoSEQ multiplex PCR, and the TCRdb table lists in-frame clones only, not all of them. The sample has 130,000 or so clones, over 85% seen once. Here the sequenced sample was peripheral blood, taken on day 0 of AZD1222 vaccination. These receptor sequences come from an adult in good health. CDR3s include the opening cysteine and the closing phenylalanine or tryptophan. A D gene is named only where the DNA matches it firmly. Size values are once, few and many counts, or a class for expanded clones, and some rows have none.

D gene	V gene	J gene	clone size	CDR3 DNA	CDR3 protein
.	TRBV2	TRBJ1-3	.	TGTGCCAGCAGCGCCGACCGGTTTGTGAACACCATATATTTT	CASSADRFVNTIYF
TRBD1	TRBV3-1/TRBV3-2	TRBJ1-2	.	TGTGCCAGCAGCCCCTGGGACAGACCTTCGGAAGGCTACACCTTC	CASSPWDRPSEGYTF
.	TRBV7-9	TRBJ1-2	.	TGTGCCAGCAGCTCTGGGGAAGGGTACCATGGCTACACCTTC	CASSSGEGYHGYTF
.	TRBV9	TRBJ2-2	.	TGTGCCAGCAGCGAGATGATAGGAACCGGGGAGCTGTTTTTT	CASSEMIGTGELFF
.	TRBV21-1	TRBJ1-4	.	TGTGCCAGCAGCCGGGACAGGGGTGAGGAAAAACTGTTTTTT	CASSRDRGEEKLFF
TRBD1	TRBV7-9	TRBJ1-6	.	TGTGCCAGCAGCTTCTATAAGGGGAGGGGGACAGTCGGTTCACCCCTCCACTTT	CASSFYKGRGTVGSPLHF
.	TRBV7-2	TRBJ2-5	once	TGTGCCAGCAGCTTAGTCTGGGGGGCCCAAGAGACCCAGTACTTC	CASSLVWGAQETQYF
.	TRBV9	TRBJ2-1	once	TGTGCCAGCAGCGTAAGTCGCAGAGAAGGGGGTGAGCAGTTCTTC	CASSVSRREGGEQFF
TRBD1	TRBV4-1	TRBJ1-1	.	TGCGCCAGCAAAAGGGAGGGGGCGTTCACTGAAGCTTTCTTT	CASKREGAFTEAFF
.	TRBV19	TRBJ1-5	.	TGTGCCAGTAGCCCTGGGACACTATCTAATCAGCCCCAGCATTTT	CASSPGTLSNQPQHF
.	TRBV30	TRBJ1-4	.	TGTGCCTGGAGTCGCAGGGAACGTGAAAAACTGTTTTTT	CAWSRREREKLFF
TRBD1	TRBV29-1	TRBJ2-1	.	TGCAGCGTTGATATGACAGGGGGCAGGGACAATGAGCAGTTCTTC	CSVDMTGGRDNEQFF
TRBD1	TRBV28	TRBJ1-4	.	TGTGCCAGCAGTTTGAGCCAGGGGGGTGAAAAACTGTTTTTT	CASSLSQGGEKLFF
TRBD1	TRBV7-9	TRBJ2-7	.	TGTGCCAGCAGCCTGTCACAGGGGCCGTCCTACGAGCAGTACTTC	CASSLSQGPSYEQYF
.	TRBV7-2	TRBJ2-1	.	TGTGCCAGCAGCACCACGGTGGGCGAAACTTACAATGAGCAGTTCTTC	CASSTTVGETYNEQFF
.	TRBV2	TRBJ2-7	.	TGTGCCAGCAGATCGGACTGGGTAAACGGCGAGCAGTACTTC	CASRSDWVNGEQYF
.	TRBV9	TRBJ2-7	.	TGTGCCAGCAGTTCGGAGGGGTCCTCCTACGAGCAGTACTTC	CASSSEGSSYEQYF
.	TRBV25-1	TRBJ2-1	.	TGTGCCAGCAGTTTTGCCAGGGAGCAGTTCTTC	CASSFAREQFF
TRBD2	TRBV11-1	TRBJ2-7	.	TGTGCCAGCAGCCCGGGACTAGCGGGGCTCTCCTACGAGCAGTACTTC	CASSPGLAGLSYEQYF
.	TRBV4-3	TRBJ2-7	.	TGCGCCAGCAGCATCCCCAACTACGAGCAGTACTTC	CASSIPNYEQYF
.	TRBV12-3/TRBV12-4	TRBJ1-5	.	TGTGCCAGCAGTTTAGCGGGTGGTCAGCCCCAGCATTTT	CASSLAGGQPQHF
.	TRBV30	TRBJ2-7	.	TGTGCCTGGAGCGGAGGGACCGCCTACGAGCAGTACTTC	CAWSGGTAYEQYF
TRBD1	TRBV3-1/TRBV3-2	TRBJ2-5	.	TGTGCCAGCAGCCAAGGCACAGGGGGCGAAGAGACCCAGTACTTC	CASSQGTGGEETQYF
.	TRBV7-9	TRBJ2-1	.	TGTGCCAGCAGCTTCTTGAGCAGCTGGGACAATGAGCAGTTCTTC	CASSFLSSWDNEQFF
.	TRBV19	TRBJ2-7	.	TGTGCCAGTAGTCGGGAGTCCTGGGACGAGCAGTACTTC	CASSRESWDEQYF
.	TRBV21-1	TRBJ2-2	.	TGTGCCAGCAGCGCGCAGGGGCCCGGGCCCGGGGAGCTGTTTTTT	CASSAQGPGPGELFF
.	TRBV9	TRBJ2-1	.	TGTGCCAGCAGCGTAGGGGATGAGCAGTTCTTC	CASSVGDEQFF
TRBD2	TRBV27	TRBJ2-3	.	TGTGCCAGCAGTTGGTTAGCGGGAGCAGATACGCAGTATTTT	CASSWLAGADTQYF
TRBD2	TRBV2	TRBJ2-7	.	TGTGCCAGCAGTGAAGCCCTAGCGGGAGCCTACGAGCAGTACTTC	CASSEALAGAYEQYF
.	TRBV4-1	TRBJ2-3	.	TGCGCCAGCAGCCTTAAACGACTAGACCTGGATACGCAGTATTTT	CASSLKRLDLDTQYF
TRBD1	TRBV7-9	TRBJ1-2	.	TGTGCCAGCAGCTTAGAGGCAGGGGGCGACTATGGCTACACCTTC	CASSLEAGGDYGYTF
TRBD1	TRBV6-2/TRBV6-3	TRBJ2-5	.	TGTGCCAGCAGTCACTACGATAGACAGGGAGCTGACCAGTACTTC	CASSHYDRQGADQYF
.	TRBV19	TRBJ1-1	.	TGTGCCAGTAGTCTTACCGGGACCCCCTCTGAAGCTTTCTTT	CASSLTGTPSEAFF
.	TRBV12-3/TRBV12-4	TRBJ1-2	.	TGTGCCAGCAGTGGGGGGTATGGCTACACCTTC	CASSGGYGYTF
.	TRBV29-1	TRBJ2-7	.	TGCAGCGTTGAGGGGGCGCTCCCCTACGAGCAGTACTTC	CSVEGALPYEQYF
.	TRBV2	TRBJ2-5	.	TGTGCCAGCAGTGTTATCCAAGAGACCCAGTACTTC	CASSVIQETQYF
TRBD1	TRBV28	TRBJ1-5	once	TGTGCCAGCAGTCCTCCGACAGGGGATCAGCCCCAGCATTTT	CASSPPTGDQPQHF
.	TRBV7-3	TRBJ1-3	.	TGTGCCAGCAGCCCTGGGGACTCTGGAAACACCATATATTTT	CASSPGDSGNTIYF
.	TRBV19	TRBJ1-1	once	TGTGCCAGTAGCCCCCAGGGAAGGCACCGCACTGAAGCTTTCTTT	CASSPQGRHRTEAFF
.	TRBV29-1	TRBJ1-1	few	TGCAGCGTTGGTACCAAGGGAGTAGACACTGAAGCTTTCTTT	CSVGTKGVDTEAFF
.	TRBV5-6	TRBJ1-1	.	TGTGCCAGCAGCTTCTGGGGAGGGGACATTGTTAACACTGAAGCTTTCTTT	CASSFWGGDIVNTEAFF
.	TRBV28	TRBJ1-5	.	TGTGCCACCACTACGGGACACCCAAGGGGAAATCAGCCCCAGCATTTT	CATTTGHPRGNQPQHF
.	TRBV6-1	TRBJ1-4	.	TGTGCCAGCAGTGAACGGGGGGGTGATGAAAAACTGTTTTTT	CASSERGGDEKLFF
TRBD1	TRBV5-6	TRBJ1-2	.	TGTGCCAGCAGCTTGACGAACTGGCGGGACAGGCGCGACGGCTACACCTTC	CASSLTNWRDRRDGYTF
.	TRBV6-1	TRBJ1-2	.	TGTGCCAGCAGTGAACGGAGCTATGGCTACACCTTC	CASSERSYGYTF
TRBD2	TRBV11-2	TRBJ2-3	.	TGTGCCAGCAGTCTCCATACTAGCGGGGCGGGGTATTTT	CASSLHTSGAGYF
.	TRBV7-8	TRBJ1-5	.	TGTGCCAGCAGCTTACAATCCCCGGGTGCTGGGCCCCAGCATTTT	CASSLQSPGAGPQHF
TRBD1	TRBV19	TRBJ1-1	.	TGTGCCAGTAGTATACTACTTGGGACAGGGGGAACTGAAGCTTTCTTT	CASSILLGTGGTEAFF
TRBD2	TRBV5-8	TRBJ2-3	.	TGTGCCAGCAGCTTGGGTCTAGCGGGAGTAGAAGATACGCAGTATTTT	CASSLGLAGVEDTQYF
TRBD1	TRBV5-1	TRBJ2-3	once	TGCGCCAGCAGCTTGGACAGGGGGGCAGATACGCAGTATTTT	CASSLDRGADTQYF
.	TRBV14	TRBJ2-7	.	TGTGCCAGCAGCCAAGAAGGACCTTACTCCTACGAGCAGTACTTC	CASSQEGPYSYEQYF
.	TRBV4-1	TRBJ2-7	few	TGCGCCAGCAGCCAAGAGCAATTTTACTACGAGCAGTACTTC	CASSQEQFYYEQYF
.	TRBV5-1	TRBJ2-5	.	TGCGCCAGCAGCCCCACCGGGTCTACCCAAGAGACCCAGTACTTC	CASSPTGSTQETQYF
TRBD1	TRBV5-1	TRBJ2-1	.	TGCGCCAGCAGCTTGGCCGCTCAGGGGGATGAGCAGTTCTTC	CASSLAAQGDEQFF
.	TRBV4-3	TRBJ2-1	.	TGCGCCAGCAGCCAAGTGGGGGGATACTACAATGAGCAGTTCTTC	CASSQVGGYYNEQFF
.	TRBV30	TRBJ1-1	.	TGTGCCTGGAGTGTACGGAGGGACACTGAAGCTTTCTTT	CAWSVRRDTEAFF